This paragraph covers one T cell receptor (beta chain) sequence. In this sample, this clone turned up a few times. This receptor's antigen is unknown. It has no much larger one-base neighbor in the sample; base qualities were not kept. In Seattle, one collaborating source enrolled patients while the infection was active and tracked those patients longitudinally over the course of disease. The collaborating institutions used their own protocols to collect whole blood in K2EDTA tubes. For TCRbeta analysis, collaborators shipped samples in one of three forms: frozen whole blood, isolated PBMCs, or DNA extracted from either of those sample types. This record comes from a study of blood T cell repertoires in COVID-19 (dated by TCRdb to 2020 to 2022). Turning to the overall study: Samples from collaborators originated in the United States, Italy and Spain and spanned both the acute and convalescent phases of COVID-19. The prospective study material was composed of cDNA or gDNA derived from T cells, B-cell-depleted T cells, or PBMCs. The dataset comprised deeply sampled blood TCRbeta repertoires from subjects exposed to, actively infected with, or recovered from COVID-19. The repertoires were made available in a free public database intended to serve as a resource for research on the immune response to SARS-CoV-2. Samples came from the ongoing ImmuneRACE study (first 160 participants) plus 1,254 subjects from 6 global collaborators. Nearly every sample came with metadata listing a de-identified subject ID, COVID-19 status, age in years and sex. Where HLA class I and class II types were available, the types were taken from metadata supplied by the sample provider, not from assay-based typing. The paper's findings and limits, for the study overall: Clinical and demographic metadata were provided uncurated, with the amount varying by source and participant.

TCRbeta CDR3 regions were amplified from genomic DNA by means of the immunoSEQ Assay, a bias-controlled multiplex PCR. On the study's bioinformatics: The number of nucleated cells in each sample was estimated by amplification of reference gene primers within the assay. To quantify the absolute abundance of each unique TCRbeta CDR3 rearrangement, sequence reads were collapsed and filtered. For each sample, productive Simpson clonality was calculated as the square root of Simpson's diversity index across productive rearrangements. TCRdb mirrors the immuneACCESS table, restricted to in-frame sequences. Some clones are absent from its copies; in checked studies, under half trace to an unresolved V gene, and the reason for the others is unknown. V and J calls and clone size are as listed in that table; D and trimming were resolved from the DNA. Within this sample are about 480,000 clones, with less than 90% of them counted one time only. Of the sample, about 8.2% is held by the ten largest clones.

Material for sequencing was peripheral blood. This receptor was obtained from a woman aged 45 to 65 with COVID-19, enrolled during active disease.

The CDR3 protein: CASSTPVEDEKLFF. DNA sequence: TGTGCCAGTAGTACCCCCGTCGAGGATGAAAAACTGTTTTTT. The chain employs TRBV19 and TRBJ1-4, with the D gene not confidently named. The CDR3 numbers 14 residues from cysteine through phenylalanine. Only CDR3 DNA is held: 42 bases, read in frame from base 1. The V and J ends are trimmed by 4 bases and 6 bases, leaving 12 bases between them. Taken from the germline V gene (reference sequence), the CDR1 and CDR2 loops are LNHDA and SQIVND.